This is a list of T cell receptor beta chains from one sample in a study of blood T cell repertoires in COVID-19. The table came from immunoSEQ multiplex PCR; TCRdb's copy has only in-frame clones and leaves some out. The table lists 100,000 to 150,000 clones, 80% to 95% of them singletons. Sequencing used peripheral blood. The receptors shown here come from a man aged 50 to 59 with COVID-19, enrolled during active disease. Both conserved end residues are part of each CDR3. The D gene is left open where the match is weak. The size field is filled for only some rows; it gives once, few, many or a size class.

j_call v_call clone_size d_call cdr3_aa cdr3_nt
TRBJ2-1 TRBV7-9 once TRBD1 CASSLRQGFLVDEQFF TGTGCCAGCAGCCTAAGACAGGGGTTCCTCGTTGATGAGCAGTTCTTC
TRBJ1-1 TRBV29-1 . TRBD1 CSGLRQGGAFF TGCAGCGGACTAAGACAGGGGGGGGCTTTCTTT
TRBJ2-2 TRBV5-4 once TRBD2 CASSRPGLAGAVSGELFF TGTGCCAGCAGCCGACCGGGACTAGCGGGAGCGGTTTCCGGGGAGCTGTTTTTT
TRBJ2-7 TRBV9 . . CASSALTGGEQYF TGTGCCAGCAGCGCCCTAACCGGGGGCGAGCAGTACTTC
TRBJ1-3 TRBV28 . . CASSLTKEAFSGNTIYF TGTGCCAGCAGTTTAACCAAAGAGGCATTCTCTGGAAACACCATATATTTT
TRBJ1-5 TRBV3-1/TRBV3-2 few . CASSPGSSNQPQHF TGTGCCAGCAGCCCCGGGTCCAGCAATCAGCCCCAGCATTTT
TRBJ1-4 TRBV20-1 . . CSAPANEKLFF TGCAGTGCTCCAGCGAATGAAAAACTGTTTTTT
TRBJ2-1 TRBV3-1/TRBV3-2 . TRBD2 CASSHGTLAARRNEQFF TGTGCCAGCAGCCATGGGACCCTAGCGGCCCGACGCAATGAGCAGTTCTTC
TRBJ1-1 TRBV6-5 . . CASPTGNTEAFF TGTGCCAGCCCGACAGGGAACACTGAAGCTTTCTTT
TRBJ1-2 TRBV10-3 . . CAISGGGGLVTASGYTF TGTGCCATCAGTGGGGGAGGTGGGCTAGTTACGGCGTCTGGCTACACCTTC
TRBJ2-2 TRBV11-3 once . CASKWSGNTGELFF TGTGCCAGCAAATGGTCGGGGAACACCGGGGAGCTGTTTTTT
TRBJ1-1 TRBV6-5 . . CASSYSYTNTEAFF TGTGCCAGCAGTTACTCTTACACGAACACTGAAGCTTTCTTT
TRBJ2-5 TRBV9 . . CASSVAGYQETQYF TGTGCCAGCAGCGTAGCAGGCTACCAAGAGACCCAGTACTTC
TRBJ2-7 TRBV7-2 . . CASSPFGGNTYEQYF TGTGCCAGCAGCCCCTTCGGCGGGAACACCTACGAGCAGTACTTC
TRBJ2-7 TRBV28 . . CASRRTYEQYF TGTGCCAGCAGGAGAACCTACGAGCAGTACTTC
TRBJ1-2 TRBV30 . TRBD1 CAWTSGTGPTYGYTF TGTGCCTGGACATCCGGGACAGGCCCCACCTATGGCTACACCTTC
TRBJ2-3 TRBV21-1 . . CASSNRFPAVASTDTQYF TGTGCCAGCAGCAATCGGTTTCCCGCGGTAGCTAGCACAGATACGCAGTATTTT
TRBJ2-3 TRBV2 . . CASGPNRRGADTQYF TGTGCCAGCGGCCCGAACAGGCGGGGCGCAGATACGCAGTATTTT
TRBJ2-3 TRBV19 . TRBD2 CASTMTSGSIDTQYF TGTGCCAGTACAATGACTAGCGGGAGTATAGATACGCAGTATTTT
TRBJ2-5 TRBV4-1 . TRBD1 CASSQVRRGQRHNVGETQYF TGCGCCAGCAGCCAAGTCCGCAGGGGGCAGCGCCATAACGTTGGAGAGACCCAGTACTTC
TRBJ2-1 TRBV19 . . CASSIGGDPYNEQFF TGTGCCAGTAGTATTGGGGGCGACCCCTACAATGAGCAGTTCTTC
TRBJ2-2 TRBV5-1 . TRBD2 CASSFPGGGITGELFF TGCGCCAGCAGCTTTCCGGGAGGAGGTATTACCGGGGAGCTGTTTTTT
TRBJ2-7 TRBV11-2 . . CASSQGDYEQYF TGTGCCAGCAGCCAGGGTGACTACGAGCAGTACTTC